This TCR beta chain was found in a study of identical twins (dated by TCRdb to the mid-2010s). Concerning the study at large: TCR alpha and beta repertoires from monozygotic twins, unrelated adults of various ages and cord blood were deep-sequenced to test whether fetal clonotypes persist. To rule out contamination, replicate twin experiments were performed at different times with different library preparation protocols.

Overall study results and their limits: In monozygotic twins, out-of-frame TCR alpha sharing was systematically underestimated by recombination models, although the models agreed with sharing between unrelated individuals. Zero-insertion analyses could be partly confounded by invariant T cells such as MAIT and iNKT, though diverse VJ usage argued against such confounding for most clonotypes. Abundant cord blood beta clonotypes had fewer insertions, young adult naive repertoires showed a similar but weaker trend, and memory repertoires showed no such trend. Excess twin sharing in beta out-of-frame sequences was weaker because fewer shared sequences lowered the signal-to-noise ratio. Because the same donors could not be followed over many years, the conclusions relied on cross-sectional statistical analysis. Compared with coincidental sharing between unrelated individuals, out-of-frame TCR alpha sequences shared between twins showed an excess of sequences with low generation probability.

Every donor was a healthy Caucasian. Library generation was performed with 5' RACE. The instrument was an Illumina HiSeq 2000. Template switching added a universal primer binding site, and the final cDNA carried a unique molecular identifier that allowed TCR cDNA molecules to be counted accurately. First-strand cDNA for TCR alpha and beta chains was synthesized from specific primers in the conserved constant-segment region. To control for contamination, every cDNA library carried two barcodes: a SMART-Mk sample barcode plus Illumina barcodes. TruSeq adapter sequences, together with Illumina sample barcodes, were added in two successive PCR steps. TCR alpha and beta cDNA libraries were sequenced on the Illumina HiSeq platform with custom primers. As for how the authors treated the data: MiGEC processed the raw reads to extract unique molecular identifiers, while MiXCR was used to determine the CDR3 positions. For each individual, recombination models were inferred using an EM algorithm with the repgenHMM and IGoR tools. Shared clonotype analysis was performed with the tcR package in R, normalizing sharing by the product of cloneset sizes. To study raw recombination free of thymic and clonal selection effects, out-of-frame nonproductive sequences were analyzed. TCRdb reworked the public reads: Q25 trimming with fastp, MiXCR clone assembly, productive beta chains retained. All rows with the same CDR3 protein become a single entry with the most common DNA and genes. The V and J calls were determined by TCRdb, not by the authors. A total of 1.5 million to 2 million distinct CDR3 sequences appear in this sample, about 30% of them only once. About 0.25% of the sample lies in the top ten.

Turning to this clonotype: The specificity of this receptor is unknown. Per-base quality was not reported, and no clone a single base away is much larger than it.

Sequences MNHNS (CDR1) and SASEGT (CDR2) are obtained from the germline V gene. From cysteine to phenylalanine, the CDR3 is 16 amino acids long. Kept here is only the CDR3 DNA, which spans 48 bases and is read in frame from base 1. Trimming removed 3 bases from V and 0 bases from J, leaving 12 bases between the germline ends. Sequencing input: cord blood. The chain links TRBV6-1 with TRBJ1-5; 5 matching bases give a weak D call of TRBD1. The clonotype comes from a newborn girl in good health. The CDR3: CASSEGRGDSNQPQHF. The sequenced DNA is TGTGCCAGCAGTGAGGGGAGGGGTGATAGCAATCAGCCCCAGCATTTT.